The text below deals with one T cell receptor beta chain. The record originates from a study of technical replicates of blood from a few donors. Some clones are missing from TCRdb's copy, which holds only in-frame ones; the method was immunoSEQ multiplex PCR. This sample carries about 83,000 clones, roughly 94% of them seen once, and the ten largest clones take 0.2% to 0.3%. The TCR was taken from a human donor in good health. The sample was T cells isolated from PBMCs.

This chain's CDR3 is CASSLDRAKNIQYF. DNA of the CDR3: TGCGCCAGCAGCTTGGACAGGGCCAAAAACATTCAGTACTTC. The chain employs TRBV5-1 and TRBJ2-4, with D perhaps matching TRBD1 (5 bases). The CDR3 totals 14 residues. Germline CDR1 SGHRS, CDR2 YFSETQ. Trimming took 0 bases from V and 1 from J, leaving 5 bases between them.